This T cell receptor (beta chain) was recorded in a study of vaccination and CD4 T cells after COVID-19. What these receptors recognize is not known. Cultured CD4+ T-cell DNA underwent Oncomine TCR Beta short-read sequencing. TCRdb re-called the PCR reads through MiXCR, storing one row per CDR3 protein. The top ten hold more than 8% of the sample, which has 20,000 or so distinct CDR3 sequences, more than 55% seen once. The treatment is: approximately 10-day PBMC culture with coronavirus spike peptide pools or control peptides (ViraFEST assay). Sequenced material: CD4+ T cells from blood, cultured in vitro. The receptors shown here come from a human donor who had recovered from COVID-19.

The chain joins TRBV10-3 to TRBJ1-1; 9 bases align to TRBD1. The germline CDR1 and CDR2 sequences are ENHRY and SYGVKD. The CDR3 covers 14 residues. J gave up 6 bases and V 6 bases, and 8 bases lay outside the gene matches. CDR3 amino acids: CAIRTTGGEPEAFF. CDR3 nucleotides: TGTGCCATCAGGACGACAGGGGGAGAACCTGAAGCTTTCTTT.